What follows are 9 T cell receptor beta chains derived from one specimen sequenced in a study of pediatric ulcerative colitis. TCRdb's copy holds only in-frame clones and misses some; the assay was immunoSEQ multiplex PCR. The table includes 60,000 to 75,000 clones, 77% detected once. Sequencing was done on a sample of blood. All receptors derive from a boy between 10 and 17 years old with moderate ulcerative colitis.

The chain has TRBV2 and TRBJ2-3; 10 nucleotides match TRBD1. J was trimmed by 4 bases and V by 5 bases; bases with no gene match: 3. Germline CDR1 SNHLY, CDR2 FYNNEI. CDR3 size: 14 residues. The CDR3 sequence: CASSKTGGADTQYF. The CDR3 DNA is TGTGCCAGCAGTAAGACAGGGGGCGCAGATACGCAGTATTTT.

The table lists this clone with a few counts. This chain joins TRBV4-1 and TRBJ1-1; the match to TRBD1 covers 7 bases. Germline CDR1 and CDR2: MGHRA and YSYEKL. The CDR3 loop spans 15 amino acids. V lost 3 bases and J lost 0; bases outside the gene matches: 4. The CDR3 region is CASSQSGGMNTEAFF. The CDR3 region has the DNA TGCGCCAGCAGCCAGTCAGGGGGAATGAACACTGAAGCTTTCTTT.

The V call is TRBV7-6, the J call TRBJ2-1, with D perhaps TRBD1 or TRBD2 (5 bases each). From germline, CDR1 is SGHVS and CDR2 FNYEAQ. This CDR3 has 16 amino acids. Trimming pared 1 base from V and 7 bases from J, leaving 17 bases between. The chain's CDR3 is CASSLVREGRRNEQFF. The CDR3 DNA sequence: TGTGCCAGCAGCTTAGTCCGTGAGGGACGGAGGAATGAGCAGTTCTTC.

The chain joins TRBV5-4 to TRBJ1-2; D uncertain. V was shortened by 4 bases and J by 4 bases, with 14 bases between the two germline ends. The germline CDR1 and CDR2 sequences are SGHNT and YYREEE (reference sequence). This CDR3 region has 14 residues. CDR3 residues: CASSPNLVIYGYTF. CDR3 sequence (DNA): TGTGCCAGCAGCCCCAACCTTGTGATCTATGGCTACACCTTC.

The sample holds a few counts of this clone. The chain recombines TRBV7-2 with TRBJ2-2; 12 nucleotides line up with TRBD2. The CDR3 spans 16 residues. After removal of 1 base from V and 4 bases from J, the junction contained 1 base not matched to a gene. The germline CDR1 and CDR2 sequences are SGHTA and FQGNSA. The CDR3 DNA reads TGTGCCAGCAGCTTAGAACTAGCGGGAGGCACCGGGGAGCTGTTTTTT. It specifies CASSLELAGGTGELFF.

The CDR3 reads CASSSPRGLSPPYNEQFF. The CDR3 DNA sequence: TGTGCCAGCAGCTCACCCCGCGGGCTCAGTCCTCCATACAATGAGCAGTTCTTC. The chain has TRBV7-8 and TRBJ2-1, with D tentatively TRBD2 (5 bases). This CDR3 region has 18 residues. Looked up from germline, CDR1 is SGHVS and CDR2 is FQNEAQ. V lost 4 bases, J lost 4 bases, and 23 bases lay in between.

V and J are TRBV7-8 and TRBJ2-7, with 11 positions matching TRBD2. The CDR3 has 15 amino acids. The V and J ends lost 5 bases and 2 bases, in that order; junction bases with no gene match: 5. CDR1 is SGHVS and CDR2 is FQNEAQ in the germline V gene. For the CDR3, the DNA is TGTGCCAGCAGCCAGACGGGACTAGCGGCCTACGAGCAGTACTTC. Encoded protein: CASSQTGLAAYEQYF.

The sample holds many counts of this clone. The chain links TRBV28 to TRBJ1-6; no clear D gene. Germline values: CDR1 MDHEN, CDR2 SYDVKM. The CDR3 has 14 amino acids. Trimming pared 2 bases from V and 4 bases from J, leaving 6 bases between. The CDR3 nucleotides are TGTGCCAGCAGTTTAACCCGATATAATTCACCCCTCCACTTT. Protein product: CASSLTRYNSPLHF.

V is TRBV6-6 and J is TRBJ1-3; 10 positions match TRBD1. V was clipped by 0 bases and J by 7 bases; unmatched bases: 6. Germline CDR1 is MNHNY and CDR2 is SVGAGI (reference sequence). The CDR3 consists of 16 residues. The CDR3 sequence: CASSYSDWGQGNTIYF. The CDR3 coding sequence is TGTGCCAGCAGTTACTCGGACTGGGGACAGGGGAACACCATATATTTT.